This T cell receptor beta chain was recovered during a study of CD8 T cells in ankylosing spondylitis (TCRdb year 2017). Concerning the study at large: The study profiled T cell receptor beta repertoires in healthy donors and ankylosing spondylitis patients to find disease-linked TCR variants. In total, the full study cohort was made up of 108 healthy donors and 25 to 30 ankylosing spondylitis patients. Peripheral blood was sampled, and synovial fluid was also collected from ankylosing spondylitis patients.

Overall results and qualifications from the work: Some motif variants were previously reported in synovial fluid and blood of reactive arthritis patients, suggesting common disease-initiation mechanisms. The disease-linked clones were reported as significantly enriched in matched synovial fluid samples from ankylosing spondylitis patients. The disease-linked clones had a CD8+ phenotype and were found at relatively low frequencies in peripheral blood. Blood from ankylosing spondylitis patients appeared to be characterized by a TCR beta motif made up of several highly homologous amino acid variants.

In regard to this clonotype: It has no known antigen specificity. A read error may produce the germline difference seen at one junction end.

TCRdb shows the sequencer as Illumina HiSeq 2500. Quantitative 5'-RACE with molecular barcodes was used to prepare TCR beta libraries. Processing in the source paper ran as follows. To identify disease-linked TCR variants, a new computational method was used, one built on a probabilistic model of VDJ rearrangement. TCRdb's own reprocessing of the public reads used fastp at Q25 and MiXCR and kept productive beta chains. Records with the same CDR3 protein are collapsed into one entry carrying the most frequent genes and DNA. TCRdb's processing, not the study's, gives the V and J calls here. This sample holds 40,000 or so distinct CDR3 sequences; 11% were observed only once. About 1.4% of the sample is in the top ten clones. Sample: blood, either unsorted or a sorted T cell fraction (not recorded which). The clonotype originates from a male donor with ankylosing spondylitis or in good health (not recorded which).

The DNA is TGTGCCGTCCGGGACGATCCCTTCGACACTGAAACTTTCTTT. Translated, it reads CAVRDDPFDTETFF. This receptor chain uses TRBV12-3 or TRBV12-4 and TRBJ1-1, with TRBD1 tentatively as D gene (5 bases match). The CDR3 starts with the cysteine, ends with the phenylalanine, and has 14 residues. The CDR3 DNA has 42 bases and is translated from base 1.